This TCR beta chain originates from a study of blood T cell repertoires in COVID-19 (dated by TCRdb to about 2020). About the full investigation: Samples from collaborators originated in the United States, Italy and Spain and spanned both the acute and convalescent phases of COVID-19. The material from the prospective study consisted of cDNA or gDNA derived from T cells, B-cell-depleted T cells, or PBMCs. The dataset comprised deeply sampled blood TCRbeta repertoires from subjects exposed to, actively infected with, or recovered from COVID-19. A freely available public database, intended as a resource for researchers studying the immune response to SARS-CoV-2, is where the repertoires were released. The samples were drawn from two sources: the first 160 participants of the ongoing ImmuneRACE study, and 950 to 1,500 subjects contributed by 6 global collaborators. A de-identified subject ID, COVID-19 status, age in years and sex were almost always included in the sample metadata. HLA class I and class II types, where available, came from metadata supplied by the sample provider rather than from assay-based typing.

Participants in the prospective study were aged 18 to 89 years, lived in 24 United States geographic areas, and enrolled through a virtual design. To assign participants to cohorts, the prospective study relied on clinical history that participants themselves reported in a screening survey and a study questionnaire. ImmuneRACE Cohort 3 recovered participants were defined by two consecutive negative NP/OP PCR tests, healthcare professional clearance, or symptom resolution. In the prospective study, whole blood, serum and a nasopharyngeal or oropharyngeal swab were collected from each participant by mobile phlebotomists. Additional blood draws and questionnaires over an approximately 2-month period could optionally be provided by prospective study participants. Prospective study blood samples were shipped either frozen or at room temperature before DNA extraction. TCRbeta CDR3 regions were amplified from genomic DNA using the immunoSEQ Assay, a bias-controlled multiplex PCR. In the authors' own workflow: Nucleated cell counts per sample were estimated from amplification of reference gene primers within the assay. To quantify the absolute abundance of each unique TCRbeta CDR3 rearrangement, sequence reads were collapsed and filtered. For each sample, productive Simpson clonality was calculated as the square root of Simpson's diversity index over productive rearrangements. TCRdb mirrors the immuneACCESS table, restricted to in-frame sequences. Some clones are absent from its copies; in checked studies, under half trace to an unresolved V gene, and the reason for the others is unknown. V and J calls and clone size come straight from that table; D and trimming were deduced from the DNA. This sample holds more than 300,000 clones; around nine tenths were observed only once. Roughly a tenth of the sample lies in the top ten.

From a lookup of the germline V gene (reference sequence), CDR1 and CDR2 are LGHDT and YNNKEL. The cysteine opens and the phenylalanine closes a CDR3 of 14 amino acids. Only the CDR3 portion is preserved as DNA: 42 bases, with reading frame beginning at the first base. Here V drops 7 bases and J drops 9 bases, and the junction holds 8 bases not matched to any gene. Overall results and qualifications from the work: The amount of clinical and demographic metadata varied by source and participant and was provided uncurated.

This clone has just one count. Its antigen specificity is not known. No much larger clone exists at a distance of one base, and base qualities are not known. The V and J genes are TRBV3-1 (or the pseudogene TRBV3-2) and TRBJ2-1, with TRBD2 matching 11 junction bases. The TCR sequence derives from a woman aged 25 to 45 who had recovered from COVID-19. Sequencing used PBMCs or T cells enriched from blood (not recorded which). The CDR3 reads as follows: CASISGTSGSEQFF. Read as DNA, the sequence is TGTGCCAGCATCTCAGGGACTAGCGGTAGTGAGCAGTTCTTC.